The 19 T cell receptor beta chains listed next were all sequenced from one sample in a study of T cell changes during pregnancy in multiple sclerosis. Profiled with immunoSEQ multiplex PCR; TCRdb holds only in-frame clones, not every one. Among fewer than 85,000 clones, 85% to 95% were seen once, and the ten largest hold less than 2.5%. This specimen was peripheral blood, taken before pregnancy. The receptor set was obtained from a female donor with multiple sclerosis, enrolled in a pregnancy study.

For this clone: Germline is not matched at one junction end, which may reflect a read error. Written as DNA, the CDR3 is TGTGCTAGCAGCTCCACGGGAGAGTCAGATACGCAGTATTTT. Protein product: CASSSTGESDTQYF. The J gene is TRBJ2-3, the V gene TRBV7-7; a possible D gene is TRBD2 (6 bases). The CDR3 runs 14 residues. The germline gives CDR1 SSHAT, CDR2 FNYEAQ (reference sequence).

The J gene is TRBJ2-2, the V gene TRBV29-1; D gene unclear. V lost 4 bases to trimming and J lost 1 base, with 4 bases between them. CDR1 is SQVTM and CDR2 is ANQGSEA in the germline V gene. The CDR3 is made up of 12 amino acids. For the CDR3, the DNA is TGCAGCGTTGCCGGGAACACCGGGGAGCTGTTTTTT. Residues: CSVAGNTGELFF.

V is TRBV4-2 and J is TRBJ2-3; tentative D call: TRBD2 (6 bases). The CDR3 has 15 residues. Trimming pared 2 bases from V and 0 bases from J, leaving 9 bases between. Looked up from germline, CDR1 is LGHNA and CDR2 is YNFKEQ. This chain's CDR3 is CASSQPSGSTDTQYF. CDR3 coding DNA: TGTGCCAGCAGCCAACCCAGCGGGAGCACAGATACGCAGTATTTT.

V usage is TRBV5-4 and J usage is TRBJ2-1, with TRBD2 matching over 10 bases. Germline V gene sequence: CDR1 SGHNT, CDR2 YYREEE (reference sequence). The CDR3 contains 16 residues. V gave up 0 bases and J gave up 7 bases; unmatched junction bases: 7. DNA for the CDR3: TGTGCCAGCAGCTTGGCCAGGCTAGCGGGAGTAAATGAGCAGTTCTTC. This encodes CASSLARLAGVNEQFF.

The chain joins TRBV6-5 to TRBJ2-5, with TRBD1 as a possible D gene (6 bases). V gave up 5 bases and J gave up 5 bases, with 15 bases separating them. The CDR3 is 14 amino acids. Per the germline V gene, CDR1 is MNHEY and CDR2 is SVGAGI. The CDR3 region is CASSMQGSAETQYF. In nucleotides, the CDR3 is TGTGCCAGCAGTATGCAGGGGTCGGCGGAGACCCAGTACTTC.

The V and J genes are TRBV5-5 and TRBJ2-1; the D gene is possibly TRBD1 (6 bases). Trimming left V 4 bases short and J 9 bases short, with 8 bases between. The germline V gene has CDR1 SGHKS and CDR2 YYEKEE (reference sequence). This CDR3 has 11 amino acids. In nucleotides, the CDR3 is TGTGCCAGCAGCAGACAGGTTGAGCAGTTCTTC. This gives the protein CASSRQVEQFF.

The chain employs TRBV30 and TRBJ2-2; 14 bases are a match to TRBD2. The V gene's germline CDR1 is GTSNPN and CDR2 SVGIG (reference sequence). This CDR3 region has 17 residues. V dropped 1 base and J dropped 4; count of bases not matched to a gene: 5. CDR3 protein: CAWSAGLAGGPTGELFF. As DNA, the CDR3 is TGTGCCTGGAGTGCTGGACTAGCGGGAGGCCCCACCGGGGAGCTGTTTTTT. The full variable domain, rest sourced from reference TRBV30 and TRBJ2-2, is SQTIHQWPATLVQPVGSPLSLECTVEGTSNPNLYWYRQAAGRGLQLLFYSVGIGQISSEVPQNLSASRPQDRQFILSSKKLLLSDSGFYLCAWSAGLAGGPTGELFFGEGSRLTVL.

The gene calls are TRBV9 and TRBJ1-4; D not certain. Per germline, CDR1 SGDLS and CDR2 YYNGEE. The CDR3 contains 15 residues. V lost 4 bases, J lost 5 bases, and 15 bases lay in between. In DNA, the CDR3 is TGTGCCAGCAGCCCTCGGGGAGGCCCCAATGAAAAACTGTTTTTT. Translation: CASSPRGGPNEKLFF. The full variable domain, its missing parts supplied by reference TRBV9 and TRBJ1-4, is DSGVTQTPKHLITATGQRVTLRCSPRSGDLSVYWYQQSLDQGLQFLIQYYNGEERAKGNILERFSAQQFPDLHSELNLSSLELGDSALYFCASSPRGGPNEKLFFGSGTQLSVL.

V is TRBV5-4 and J is TRBJ2-7; TRBD1 matches at 7 bases. CDR1 and CDR2 from the germline V gene are SGHNT and YYREEE (reference sequence). The ends lost 4 bases at V and 2 bases at J; junction bases unmatched: 6. The CDR3 runs 14 residues. The CDR3 loop is CASSLSGQTYEQYF. CDR3 bases: TGTGCCAGCAGCCTATCGGGACAGACCTACGAGCAGTACTTC.

The V and J genes are TRBV11-2 and TRBJ1-2; no clear D gene. There are 12 residues in the CDR3. The V and J ends lost 1 base and 7 bases respectively, with 7 bases between them. Germline CDR1 is SGHAT and CDR2 is FQNNGV. DNA for the CDR3: TGTGCCAGCAGCTTAGCAGGCGTTGGCTACACCTTC. Encoded protein: CASSLAGVGYTF.

The chain joins TRBV19 to TRBJ1-2; unclear D gene. Trimming removed 3 bases from V and 4 bases from J, with 6 bases in between. The germline V gene has CDR1 LNHDA and CDR2 SQIVND (reference sequence). This CDR3 comprises 12 residues. The CDR3 DNA reads as TGTGCCAGTAGTATGTCCGTCTATGGCTACACCTTC. Translating it yields CASSMSVYGYTF. Filled out from reference TRBV19 and TRBJ1-2, the complete variable domain reads DGGITQSPKYLFRKEGQNVTLSCEQNLNHDAMYWYRQDPGQGLRLIYYSQIVNDFQKGDIAEGYSVSREKKESFPLTVTSAQKNPTAFYLCASSMSVYGYTFGSGTRLTVV.

The gene calls are TRBV6-5 and TRBJ2-2, with D perhaps matching TRBD2 (6 bases). The CDR3 is made up of 15 amino acids. The germline V gene has CDR1 MNHEY and CDR2 SVGAGI. V was pared by 6 bases and J by 2 bases, with 13 bases between. Here the CDR3 DNA reads TGTGCCAGCAGGGAGGGAGCGGTAAACACCGGGGAGCTGTTTTTT. Amino acid sequence: CASREGAVNTGELFF.

The chain employs TRBV27 and TRBJ2-5; possibly TRBD1 for D (7 bases). V was pared by 5 bases and J by 3 bases, with 13 bases between. The CDR3 length is 14 residues. Germline assignment: CDR1 MNHEY and CDR2 SMNVEV (reference sequence). In nucleotides, the CDR3 is TGTGCCAGCAGTACCACAGGGGAGGAAGAGACCCAGTACTTC. This sequence encodes CASSTTGEEETQYF.

The rearrangement links TRBV4-3 to TRBJ2-1; the match to TRBD2 covers 7 bases. The junction had 6 bases not matched to a gene; V was cut back by 0 bases and J by 4 bases. The CDR3 covers 16 residues. In germline, CDR1 is LGHNA, CDR2 YSLEER. The DNA of the CDR3 is TGCGCCAGCAGCCAAGAGATAGCGGGTTTTTACAATGAGCAGTTCTTC. It encodes CASSQEIAGFYNEQFF.

The chain has TRBV27 and TRBJ1-4; 8 bases are a match to TRBD1. Germline V gene lookup returns CDR1 MNHEY and CDR2 SMNVEV (reference sequence). With 2 bases clipped from V and 4 bases from J, the junction kept 6 bases outside the gene matches. The CDR3 loop spans 16 amino acids. The CDR3 here is CASSLNRGRLNEKLFF. The CDR3 DNA is TGTGCCAGCAGTTTAAACAGGGGGAGGCTTAATGAAAAACTGTTTTTT.

This sequence joins TRBV5-1 and TRBJ1-1, with D uncertain. The CDR3 consists of 13 residues. Per germline, CDR1 SGHRS and CDR2 YFSETQ. V was cut by 2 bases and J by 2 bases, with 7 bases left in between. CDR3 in DNA: TGCGCCAGCAGCTTTTCACTTAACACTGAAGCTTTCTTT. Translating gives CASSFSLNTEAFF.

The chain uses TRBV4-3 and TRBJ2-1, with TRBD2 matching over 7 bases. V shed 0 bases, J shed 9 bases, and the junction held 11 bases outside the gene matches. Looked up from germline, CDR1 is LGHNA and CDR2 is YSLEER. The CDR3 is 16 residues long. The CDR3 sequence: CASSQDQFAGDAEQFF. The CDR3 nucleotides are TGCGCCAGCAGCCAAGATCAGTTCGCGGGAGATGCTGAGCAGTTCTTC.

This chain joins TRBV4-3 and TRBJ2-2; D unresolved. In germline, CDR1 is LGHNA, CDR2 YSLEER. The V end lost 4 bases, the J end lost 2 bases, and 5 bases lay between the germline ends. This CDR3 comprises 13 residues. CDR3 DNA: TGCGCCAGCAGCCTCTTAAACACCGGGGAGCTGTTTTTT. This gives the protein CASSLLNTGELFF.

V and J are TRBV6-5 and TRBJ1-2, with D possibly TRBD1 on 6 matching bases. The CDR3 sequence is 13 residues long. Trimming left V 1 base short and J 8 bases short, with 11 bases between. The germline V gene has CDR1 MNHEY and CDR2 SVGAGI. CDR3 DNA: TGTGCCAGCAGTTACTTATCAGGGGACGGCTACACCTTC. Its protein is CASSYLSGDGYTF.